Listed below are T cell receptor beta chains from one sample, sequenced in a study of T-cell memory formation after mild COVID-19. Each CDR3 protein is one row after TCRdb ran MiXCR on the 5' RACE reads. The sample has around 420,000 distinct CDR3 sequences, approximately 25% seen once; the top ten hold 8.5% to 10%. The sequenced sample consisted of PBMCs or a T cell subset sorted from them (not recorded which). These receptors were taken from an adult woman who had mild COVID-19 (a few samples of this study predate the infection). Cell type and time point are not known. CDR3s include the opening cysteine and the closing phenylalanine or tryptophan. The order of the fields is J gene, clone size, CDR3 length, V gene, D gene, CDR3 DNA, CDR3 protein. D genes are given only for firm matches. Clone size is not always given. Where it is, it says once, few, many or a class for expanded clones.

>TRBJ2-4|-|17|TRBV29-1|TRBD2
TGCAGCGTGAAGAGGCCTAGCGGGGGGGCCACCAAAAACATTCAGTACTTC
CSVKRPSGGATKNIQYF
>TRBJ2-3|-|18|TRBV7-9|-
TGTGCCAGCAGCTCGTCGACAGACCTTCTGACTAGCACAGATACGCAGTATTTT
CASSSSTDLLTSTDTQYF
>TRBJ2-3|-|16|TRBV12-1|-
TGTGCCAGCAGCTTTGAAGGGGACAGGGGGACAGATACGCAGTATTTT
CASSFEGDRGTDTQYF
>TRBJ2-1|few|16|TRBV10-2|-
TGCGCCAGCAGTGAGGTCCCTAGCGCCGTCTACAATGAGCAGTTCTTC
CASSEVPSAVYNEQFF
>TRBJ1-2|-|13|TRBV10-3|-
TGTGCCATCAGTGAGACGGGTAACTATGGCTACACCTTC
CAISETGNYGYTF
>TRBJ1-1|few|15|TRBV20-1|-
TGCAGTGCTAGAGAGGGGGTAGAGATGAACACTGAAGCTTTCTTT
CSAREGVEMNTEAFF
>TRBJ2-7|-|14|TRBV2|-
TGTGCCAGCAGAGCCGGGACAAGCTCCTACGAGCAGTACTTC
CASRAGTSSYEQYF
>TRBJ2-5|-|16|TRBV7-9|TRBD2
TGTGCCAGCAGCTTATTGGCGGGGGGCCACGGAGAGACCCAGTACTTC
CASSLLAGGHGETQYF
>TRBJ2-7|-|16|TRBV2|TRBD2
TGTGCCAGCAGAGGACTAGCGGGAGGGCAGGGCTACGAGCAGTACTTC
CASRGLAGGQGYEQYF
>TRBJ2-7|-|14|TRBV7-2|-
TGTGCCAGCAGCTTAGGTATTGGGTCCTACGAGCAGTACTTC
CASSLGIGSYEQYF
>TRBJ2-5|many|13|TRBV12-3/TRBV12-4|-
TGTGCCAGCAGTTTGGCTATCCAAGAGACCCAGTACTTC
CASSLAIQETQYF
>TRBJ2-5|-|13|TRBV12-3/TRBV12-4|-
TGTGCCAGCAAAAAGGACAGTCCCGAGGCCCAGTACTTC
CASKKDSPEAQYF
>TRBJ1-6|-|15|TRBV20-1|TRBD1
TGCAGTGTCCCGGCCCCGACAGGGGCGAATTCACCCCTCCACTTT
CSVPAPTGANSPLHF
>TRBJ1-6|few|15|TRBV11-2|TRBD1
TGTGCCAGCAGCCACCGTGACAGGGGGAATTCACCCCTCCACTTT
CASSHRDRGNSPLHF
>TRBJ2-5|-|16|TRBV12-3/TRBV12-4|-
TGTGCCAGCAGGGAGGGGGCAGGAATTGGGTTCGAGACCCAGTACTTC
CASREGAGIGFETQYF
>TRBJ1-2|-|14|TRBV29-1|TRBD1
TGCAGCGTCCCCTCCGAAGGACAGGGAAATGGCTACACCTTC
CSVPSEGQGNGYTF
>TRBJ2-7|-|15|TRBV25-1|-
TGTGCCAGCACCGGGGTCGCGGGACCCACCTACGAGCAGTACTTC
CASTGVAGPTYEQYF
>TRBJ2-7|-|15|TRBV16|TRBD2
TGTGCCAGCAGCCAATATACTAGCGGGACCTACGAGCAGTACTTC
CASSQYTSGTYEQYF
>TRBJ2-5|-|13|TRBV7-9|-
TGTGCCAGCAGACGAGGGTTTTTGGAGACCCAGTACTTC
CASRRGFLETQYF
>TRBJ2-3|-|15|TRBV7-9|-
TGTGCCAGCACGGACCGAGCGGTCGGCACAGATACGCAGTATTTT
CASTDRAVGTDTQYF
>TRBJ1-1|-|11|TRBV24-1|-
TGTGCCACCAGTGATTTGACAGGAGCTTTCTTT
CATSDLTGAFF
>TRBJ2-7|-|14|TRBV7-9|-
TGTGCCAGCAGCTTAGCGCCCGGGAACTACGAGCAGTACTTC
CASSLAPGNYEQYF
>TRBJ2-7|-|15|TRBV4-3|-
TGCGCCAGCAGCCAAGATCACGGGTGGGGTGGCGAGCAGTACTTC
CASSQDHGWGGEQYF
>TRBJ2-7|-|14|TRBV21-1|-
TGTGCCAGCAGCAATCCCCTGGGCTCCTACGAGCAGTACTTC
CASSNPLGSYEQYF
>TRBJ1-2|-|14|TRBV7-9|-
TGTGCCAGCAGCTTCAGGACAGCCCCCTATGGCTACACCTTC
CASSFRTAPYGYTF
>TRBJ1-1|-|14|TRBV20-1|-
TGCAGTGCTAGAGCCCCGGACAGGAACACTGAAGCTTTCTTT
CSARAPDRNTEAFF
>TRBJ2-1|few|15|TRBV9|-
TGTGCCAGCAGCGTAGGGTCAAGAAACTACAATGAGCAGTTCTTC
CASSVGSRNYNEQFF
>TRBJ2-4|-|15|TRBV12-5|-
TGTGCTAGTGGTGAGACTGAACTAGCCAAAAACATTCAGTACTTC
CASGETELAKNIQYF
>TRBJ2-3|few|19|TRBV3-1|-
TGTGCCAGCAGCCAAGACCCGGACAGCCACCACTTGATCGCAGATACGCAGTATTTT
CASSQDPDSHHLIADTQYF
>TRBJ2-5|few|15|TRBV24-1|-
TGTGCCACCAGTGATCCCCAGCGGAGAGCGGAGACCCAGTACTTC
CATSDPQRRAETQYF
>TRBJ2-3|-|17|TRBV24-1|TRBD2
TGTGCCACCAGTGAGAAAGCTACTAGCGGGACGGCAGATACGCAGTATTTT
CATSEKATSGTADTQYF
>TRBJ1-6|few|14|TRBV27|TRBD1
TGTGCCAGCAGTTCGTACAGGGGGAATTCACCCCTCCACTTT
CASSSYRGNSPLHF
>TRBJ1-1|-|14|TRBV7-9|-
TGTGCCAGCAGCCCAAACTCAGGGAACACTGAAGCTTTCTTT
CASSPNSGNTEAFF